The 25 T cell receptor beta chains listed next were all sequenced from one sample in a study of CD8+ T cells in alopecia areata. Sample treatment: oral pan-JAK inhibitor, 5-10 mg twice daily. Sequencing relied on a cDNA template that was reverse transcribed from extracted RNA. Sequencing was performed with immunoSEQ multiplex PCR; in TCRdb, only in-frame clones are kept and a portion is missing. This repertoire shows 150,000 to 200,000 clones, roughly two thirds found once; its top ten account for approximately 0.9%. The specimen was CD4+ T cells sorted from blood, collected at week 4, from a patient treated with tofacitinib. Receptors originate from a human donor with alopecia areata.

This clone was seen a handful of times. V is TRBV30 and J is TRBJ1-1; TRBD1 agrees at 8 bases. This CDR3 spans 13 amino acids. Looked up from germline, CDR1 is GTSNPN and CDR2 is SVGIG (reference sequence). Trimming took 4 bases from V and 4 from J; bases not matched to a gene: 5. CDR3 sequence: CAWTQGDGTEAFF. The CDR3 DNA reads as TGTGCCTGGACACAGGGGGATGGCACTGAAGCTTTCTTT.

The CDR3 sequence: CASSSGEGALRNSPLHF. CDR3 nucleotides: TGCGCCAGCAGCAGCGGGGAGGGGGCTCTTCGTAATTCACCCCTCCACTTT. The V gene is TRBV5-1, the J gene TRBJ1-6; 7 bases agree with TRBD1. V lost 4 bases to trimming and J lost 6 bases; unmatched junction nucleotides: 13. Germline assignment: CDR1 SGHRS and CDR2 YFSETQ. CDR3 length: 17 amino acids.

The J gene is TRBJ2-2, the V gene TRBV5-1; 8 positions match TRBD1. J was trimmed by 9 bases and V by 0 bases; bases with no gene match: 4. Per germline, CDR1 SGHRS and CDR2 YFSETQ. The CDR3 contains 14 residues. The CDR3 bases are TGCGCCAGCAGCTTGGCGCAGGGGGCTCGGGAGCTGTTTTTT. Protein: CASSLAQGARELFF.

In nucleotides, the CDR3 is TGTGCCAGCAGGTCTAGCGGGACGGCCCAGTACTTC. Amino acid sequence: CASRSSGTAQYF. The V gene is TRBV6-1, the J gene TRBJ2-5, with TRBD2 matching 9 bases. The CDR3 runs to 12 residues. The germline V gene has CDR1 MNHNS and CDR2 SASEGT. After removal of 6 bases from V and 9 bases from J, the junction contained 5 bases not matched to a gene.

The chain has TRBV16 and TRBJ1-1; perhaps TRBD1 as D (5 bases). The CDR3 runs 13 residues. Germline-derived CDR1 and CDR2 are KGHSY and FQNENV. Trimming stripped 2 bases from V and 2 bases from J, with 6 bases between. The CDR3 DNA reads TGTGCCAGCAGCCAAGGACAAAACACTGAAGCTTTCTTT. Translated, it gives CASSQGQNTEAFF.

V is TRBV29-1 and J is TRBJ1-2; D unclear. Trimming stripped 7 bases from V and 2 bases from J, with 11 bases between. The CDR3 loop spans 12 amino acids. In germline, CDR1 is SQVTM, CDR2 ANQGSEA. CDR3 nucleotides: TGCAGCGCCCACACGGAGAACTATGGCTACACCTTC. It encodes CSAHTENYGYTF.

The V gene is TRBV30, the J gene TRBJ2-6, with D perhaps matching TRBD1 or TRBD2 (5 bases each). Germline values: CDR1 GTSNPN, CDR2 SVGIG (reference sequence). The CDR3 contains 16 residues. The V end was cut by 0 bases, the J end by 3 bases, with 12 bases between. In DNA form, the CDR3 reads TGTGCCTGGAGTGTACGGGTGGGGGTTGGGGCCAACGTCCTGACTTTC. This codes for CAWSVRVGVGANVLTF.

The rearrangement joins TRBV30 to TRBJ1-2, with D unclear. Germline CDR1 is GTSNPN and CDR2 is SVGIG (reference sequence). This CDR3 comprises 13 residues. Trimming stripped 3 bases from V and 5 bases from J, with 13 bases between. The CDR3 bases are TGTGCCTGGAGGCGAGGAGAATCATATGGCTACACCTTC. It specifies CAWRRGESYGYTF.

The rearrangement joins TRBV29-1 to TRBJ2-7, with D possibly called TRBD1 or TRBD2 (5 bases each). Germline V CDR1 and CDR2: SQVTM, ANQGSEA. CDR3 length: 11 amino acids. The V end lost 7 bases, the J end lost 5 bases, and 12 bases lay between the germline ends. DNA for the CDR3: TGCAGCGGACGGGACGCCCACGAGCAGTACTTC. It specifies CSGRDAHEQYF.

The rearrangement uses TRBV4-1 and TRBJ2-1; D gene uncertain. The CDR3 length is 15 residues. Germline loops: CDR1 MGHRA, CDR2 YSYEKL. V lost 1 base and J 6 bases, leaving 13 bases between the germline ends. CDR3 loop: CASSQVGRSLNEQFF. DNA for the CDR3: TGCGCCAGCAGCCAAGTCGGTAGGTCCCTCAATGAGCAGTTCTTC.

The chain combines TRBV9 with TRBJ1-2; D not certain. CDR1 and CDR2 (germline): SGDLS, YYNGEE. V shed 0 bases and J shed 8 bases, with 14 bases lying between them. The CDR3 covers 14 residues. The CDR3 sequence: CASSVASRRPGYTF. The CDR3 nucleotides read TGTGCCAGCAGCGTAGCGAGCAGGCGCCCGGGCTACACCTTC.

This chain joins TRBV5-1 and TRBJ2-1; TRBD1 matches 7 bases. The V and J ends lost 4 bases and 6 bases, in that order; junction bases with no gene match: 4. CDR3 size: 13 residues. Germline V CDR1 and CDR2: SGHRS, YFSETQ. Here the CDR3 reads CASSLQGPNEQFF. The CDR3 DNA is TGCGCCAGCAGCCTACAGGGGCCCAATGAGCAGTTCTTC.

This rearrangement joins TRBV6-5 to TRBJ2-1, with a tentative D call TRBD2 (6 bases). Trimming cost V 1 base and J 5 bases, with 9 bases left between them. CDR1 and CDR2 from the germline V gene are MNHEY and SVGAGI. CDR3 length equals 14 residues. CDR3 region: CASSYLGGNNEQFF. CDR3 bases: TGTGCCAGCAGTTACTTGGGGGGAAACAATGAGCAGTTCTTC.

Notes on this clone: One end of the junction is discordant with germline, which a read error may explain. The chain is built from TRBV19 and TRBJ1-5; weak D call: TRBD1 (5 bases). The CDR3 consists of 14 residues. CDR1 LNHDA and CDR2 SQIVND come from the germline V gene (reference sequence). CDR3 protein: CASSPWGDYQPQHF. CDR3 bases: TGTGCTAGTAGTCCCTGGGGGGACTATCAGCCCCAGCATTTT. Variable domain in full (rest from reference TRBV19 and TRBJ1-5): DGGITQSPKYLFRKEGQNVTLSCEQNLNHDAMYWYRQDPGQGLRLIYYSQIVNDFQKGDIAEGYSVSREKKESFPLTVTSAQKNPTAFYLCASSPWGDYQPQHFGDGTRLSIL.

The CDR3 reads CATKGKLAGVTDTQYF. The CDR3 nucleotides read TGTGCCACCAAAGGAAAGCTAGCGGGGGTCACAGATACGCAGTATTTT. The chain is built from TRBV15 and TRBJ2-3, with 10 bases lining up with TRBD2. Germline values: CDR1 LNHNV, CDR2 YYDKDF (reference sequence). V lost 7 bases, J lost 2 bases, and 9 bases stayed unmatched. This CDR3 comprises 16 residues.

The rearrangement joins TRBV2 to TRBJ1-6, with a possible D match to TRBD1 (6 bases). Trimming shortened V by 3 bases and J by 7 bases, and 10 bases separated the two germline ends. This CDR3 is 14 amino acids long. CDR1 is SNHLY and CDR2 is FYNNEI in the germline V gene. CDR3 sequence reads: CASSDRGRNSPLHF. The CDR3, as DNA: TGTGCCAGCAGTGACAGGGGCAGGAATTCACCCCTCCACTTT.

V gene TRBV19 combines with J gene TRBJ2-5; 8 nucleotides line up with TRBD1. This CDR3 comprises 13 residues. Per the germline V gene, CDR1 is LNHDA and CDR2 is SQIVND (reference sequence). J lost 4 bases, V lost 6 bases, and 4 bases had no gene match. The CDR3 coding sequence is TGTGCCAGTAGGGACAGGGAGCGAGAGACCCAGTACTTC. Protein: CASRDRERETQYF.

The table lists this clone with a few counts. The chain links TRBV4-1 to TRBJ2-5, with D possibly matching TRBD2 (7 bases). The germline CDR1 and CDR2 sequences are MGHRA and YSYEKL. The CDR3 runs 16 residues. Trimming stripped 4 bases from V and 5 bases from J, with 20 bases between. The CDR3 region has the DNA TGCGCCAGCAGCCTTGGGGGGCTAGCGGATTTGGAGACCCAGTACTTC. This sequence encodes CASSLGGLADLETQYF.

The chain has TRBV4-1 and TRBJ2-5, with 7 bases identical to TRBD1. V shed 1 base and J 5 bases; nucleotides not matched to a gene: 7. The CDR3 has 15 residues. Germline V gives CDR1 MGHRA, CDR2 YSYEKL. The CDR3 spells CASSQAQGFGETQYF. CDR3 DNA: TGCGCCAGCAGCCAAGCACAGGGGTTCGGGGAGACCCAGTACTTC.

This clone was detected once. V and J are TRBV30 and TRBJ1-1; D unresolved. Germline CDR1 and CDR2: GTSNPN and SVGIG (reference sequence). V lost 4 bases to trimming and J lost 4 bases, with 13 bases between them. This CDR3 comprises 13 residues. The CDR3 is CAWMTHYSTEAFF. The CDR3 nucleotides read TGTGCCTGGATGACTCACTATAGCACTGAAGCTTTCTTT.

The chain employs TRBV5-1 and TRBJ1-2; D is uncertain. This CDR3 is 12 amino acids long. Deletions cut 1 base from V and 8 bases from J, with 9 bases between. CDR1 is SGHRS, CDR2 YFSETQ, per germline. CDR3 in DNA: TGCGCCAGCAGCTTGAACAGTCGGGGCTACACCTTC. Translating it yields CASSLNSRGYTF.

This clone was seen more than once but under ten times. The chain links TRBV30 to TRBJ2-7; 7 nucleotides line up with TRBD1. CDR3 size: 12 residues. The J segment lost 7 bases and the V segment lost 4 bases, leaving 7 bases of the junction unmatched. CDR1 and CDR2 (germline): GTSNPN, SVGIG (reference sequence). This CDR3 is CAWTRQGWEQYF. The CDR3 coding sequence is TGTGCCTGGACCAGACAGGGCTGGGAGCAGTACTTC. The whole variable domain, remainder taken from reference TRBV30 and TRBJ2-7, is SQTIHQWPATLVQPVGSPLSLECTVEGTSNPNLYWYRQAAGRGLQLLFYSVGIGQISSEVPQNLSASRPQDRQFILSSKKLLLSDSGFYLCAWTRQGWEQYFGPGTRLTVT.

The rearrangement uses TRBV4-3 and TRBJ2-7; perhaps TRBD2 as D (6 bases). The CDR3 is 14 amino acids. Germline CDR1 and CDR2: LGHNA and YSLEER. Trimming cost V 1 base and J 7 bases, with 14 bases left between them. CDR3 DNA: TGCGCCAGCAGCCAAGTGGCCGGTGGGGGGGAGCAGTACTTC. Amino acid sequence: CASSQVAGGGEQYF.

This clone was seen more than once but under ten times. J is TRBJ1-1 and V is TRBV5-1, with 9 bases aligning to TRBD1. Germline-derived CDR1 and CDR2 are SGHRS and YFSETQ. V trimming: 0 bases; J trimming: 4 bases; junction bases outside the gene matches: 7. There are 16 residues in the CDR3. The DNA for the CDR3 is TGCGCCAGCAGCTTGGTGGGACAGGGTCTTGTCACTGAAGCTTTCTTT. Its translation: CASSLVGQGLVTEAFF. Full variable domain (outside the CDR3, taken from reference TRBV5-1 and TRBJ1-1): KAGVTQTPRYLIKTRGQQVTLSCSPISGHRSVSWYQQTPGQGLQFLFEYFSETQRNKGNFPGRFSGRQFSNSRSEMNVSTLELGDSALYLCASSLVGQGLVTEAFFGQGTRLTVV.

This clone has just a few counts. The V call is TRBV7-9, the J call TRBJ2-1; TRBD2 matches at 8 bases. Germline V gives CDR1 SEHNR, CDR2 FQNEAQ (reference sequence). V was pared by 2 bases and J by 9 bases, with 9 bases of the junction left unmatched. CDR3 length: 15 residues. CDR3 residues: CASSLLSAAGGEQFF. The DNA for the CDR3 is TGTGCCAGCAGCTTATTGTCGGCGGCGGGGGGTGAGCAGTTCTTC.